This T cell receptor (beta chain) derives from a study of spatial heterogeneity in lung cancer. Each TCR cDNA molecule bore a unique molecular identifier. One entry per CDR3 protein results from TCRdb running MiXCR on the 5' RACE reads. The sample lists around 100,000 distinct CDR3 sequences, about 4.4% occurring once. The sample holds many counts of this clonotype. The antigen is not known. Time point described: sample taken at primary tumor resection. Whole RNA obtained from tumor, nontumor lung or frozen PBMC underwent sequencing without sorting. Study-level points and caveats: Counts of ubiquitous and regional expanded TCRs tracked ubiquitous and regional nonsynonymous mutations, respectively. Mutation tallies in tumors tracked expanded intratumoral alpha and beta TCR counts.

CDR3 length: 15 amino acids. CDR1 is MNHEY, CDR2 SVGAGI, per germline. V gave up 8 bases and J gave up 5 bases, with 18 bases separating them. The rearrangement links TRBV6-5 to TRBJ1-4; D gene unclear. The receptor was derived from a male donor with early-stage non-small cell lung cancer. The sample consisted of lung tumor tissue, taken at surgery. In nucleotides, the CDR3 is TGTGCCAGCTCCGTTCGCGTGGGAGGGAATGAAAAACTGTTTTTT. It translates to CASSVRVGGNEKLFF.